Below, one TCR beta chain is given with its context. TCRdb keeps only in-frame clones here, not all; method: immunoSEQ multiplex PCR. The table shows about 180,000 clones, with approximately 83% occurring only once. V was pared by 0 bases and J by 8 bases, with 7 bases of the junction left unmatched. Germline V gives CDR1 MNHEY, CDR2 SMNVEV (reference sequence). This CDR3 has 16 residues. The data were taken from a study of blood T cell repertoires in COVID-19. Source material: peripheral blood. V usage is TRBV27 and J usage is TRBJ1-4; TRBD1 aligns across 9 bases. This clonotype originated in a man in his fifties or sixties with active or convalescent COVID-19. The CDR3 sequence is CASSLSGDRVWEKLFF. As DNA, the CDR3 is TGTGCCAGCAGTTTATCGGGGGACAGGGTTTGGGAAAAACTGTTTTTT. The full variable domain, in which reference TRBV27 and TRBJ1-4 provide the parts outside the CDR3, is EAQVTQNPRYLITVTGKKLTVTCSQNMNHEYMSWYRQDPGLGLRQIYYSMNVEVTDKGDVPEGYKVSRKEKRNFPLILESPSPNQTSLYFCASSLSGDRVWEKLFFGSGTQLSVL.